A single sample is the source of the 19 T cell receptor beta chains below, sequenced in a study of response to subunit inactivated influenza vaccine. TCRdb re-analysed the RT-PCR reads in MiXCR, keeping a single row per CDR3 protein. This sample has hundreds of thousands of distinct CDR3 sequences, with around 20% found just once. The sample consisted of PBMCs from blood, taken approximately 5 days after vaccination. These receptors were taken from a man aged 45-65 years who received an inactivated influenza vaccine.

This clonotype has just a few counts. CDR3 nucleotide sequence: TGCGCCAGCAGCATTATAGCGGGGGGGTCCTACAATGAGCAGTTCTTC. Translating gives CASSIIAGGSYNEQFF. V is TRBV5-1 and J is TRBJ2-1; TRBD2 agrees at 11 bases. The germline V gene has CDR1 SGHRS and CDR2 YFSETQ. After removal of 4 bases from V and 1 base from J, the junction contained 4 bases not matched to a gene. The CDR3 is made up of 16 amino acids.

This clonotype was recorded at least ten times. The rearrangement uses TRBV6-6 and TRBJ1-4, with D possibly TRBD1 on 5 matching bases. CDR1 and CDR2 (germline): MNHNY, SVGAGI (reference sequence). This CDR3 has 13 amino acids. V was shortened by 0 bases and J by 13 bases, with 12 bases between the two germline ends. The CDR3 loop is CASSYSPQGALFF. In DNA form, the CDR3 reads TGTGCCAGCAGTTACTCTCCCCAGGGAGCACTGTTTTTT.

The J gene is TRBJ2-1, the V gene TRBV20-1; the match to TRBD2 covers 15 bases. The CDR3 runs to 17 residues. The trim removed 4 bases at V and 2 bases at J, leaving 6 bases unmatched. Per germline, CDR1 DFQATT and CDR2 SNEGSKA (reference sequence). The DNA for the CDR3 is TGCAGTGCTACGGGACTAGCGGGAGGAGGGGCCTACAATGAGCAGTTCTTC. This translates into CSATGLAGGGAYNEQFF.

This clonotype was counted between two and nine times. The CDR3 loop reads CSASPAGGIETQYF. CDR3 nucleotides: TGCAGTGCTAGTCCAGCGGGGGGGATAGAGACCCAGTACTTC. This chain connects TRBV20-1 to TRBJ2-5, with 10 bases matching TRBD2. V lost 3 bases, J lost 4 bases, and 5 bases stayed unmatched. From germline, CDR1 is DFQATT and CDR2 SNEGSKA (reference sequence). CDR3 size: 14 residues.

In this sample, this clonotype turned up a few times. The rearrangement links TRBV5-6 to TRBJ2-3; 10 bases map to TRBD2. Germline V lookup: CDR1 SGHDT, CDR2 YYEEEE. The CDR3 contains 17 residues. J gave up 5 bases and V 0 bases, and 9 bases lay outside the gene matches. In DNA form, the CDR3 reads TGTGCCAGCAGCTTGGTAGCAGCGGGAGGGCCTTTAGATACGCAGTATTTT. Translating gives CASSLVAAGGPLDTQYF.

The chain joins TRBV7-9 to TRBJ1-6; no reliable D call. Germline loops: CDR1 SEHNR, CDR2 FQNEAQ (reference sequence). V lost 4 bases, J lost 14 bases, and 15 bases lay in between. This CDR3 comprises 13 residues. The CDR3 sequence is CASSSRTGSALHF. As DNA, the CDR3 is TGTGCCAGCAGCTCCCGGACCGGGTCAGCCCTCCACTTT.

V is TRBV29-1 and J is TRBJ1-4; 9 bases agree with TRBD1. The CDR3 length is 13 residues. Germline loops: CDR1 SQVTM, CDR2 ANQGSEA. Unmatched junction bases numbered 7, after V lost 7 bases and J lost 7 bases. In nucleotides, the CDR3 is TGCAGCGCCGGACAGGGGTTATTTGAAAAACTGTTTTTT. Its translation: CSAGQGLFEKLFF.

In its sample, this clonotype was seen a few times. The CDR3 loop is CSASSRGGYQETQYF. The DNA for the CDR3 is TGCAGTGCTAGTTCGCGGGGCGGGTACCAAGAGACCCAGTACTTC. The chain uses TRBV20-1 and TRBJ2-5, with D maybe TRBD2 (6 bases). Germline V gene data show CDR1 as DFQATT and CDR2 as SNEGSKA (reference sequence). V lost 3 bases to trimming and J lost 0 bases, with 14 bases between them. The CDR3 has 15 residues.

The sample holds many counts of this clonotype. The chain links TRBV28 to TRBJ2-5; TRBD2 matches 8 bases. The junction had 10 bases not matched to a gene; V was cut back by 3 bases and J by 4 bases. Germline V lookup: CDR1 MDHEN, CDR2 SYDVKM. CDR3 length equals 16 residues. This CDR3 is CASSFLLAGRGETQYF. DNA of the CDR3: TGTGCCAGCAGTTTCTTGCTAGCGGGTAGGGGAGAGACCCAGTACTTC.

This clonotype was seen at least ten times. J is TRBJ1-6 and V is TRBV6-5; 11 bases agree with TRBD1. CDR1 is MNHEY and CDR2 is SVGAGI in the germline V gene. Germline trimming cut 5 bases from V and 9 bases from J; bases unmatched to any gene: 15. The CDR3 is 18 amino acids. As DNA, the CDR3 is TGTGCCAGCAGTAACAGGGGGACAGGGGGGAGCGGAGGTTCACCCCTCCACTTT. Translated: CASSNRGTGGSGGSPLHF.

J is TRBJ2-2 and V is TRBV12-3 or TRBV12-4, with D perhaps matching TRBD1 (8 bases). V shed 7 bases and J shed 1 base, with 22 bases lying between them. CDR3 length equals 18 residues. The CDR3: CASKADREGGLNTGELFF. The CDR3 nucleotides are TGTGCCAGCAAAGCGGACAGGGAGGGGGGTTTGAACACCGGGGAGCTGTTTTTT.

This clonotype occurred once. The chain has TRBV10-3 and TRBJ1-6; 8 nucleotides agree with TRBD1. V lost 6 bases to trimming and J lost 10 bases; unmatched junction nucleotides: 14. The CDR3 runs 16 residues. Per the germline V gene, CDR1 is ENHRY and CDR2 is SYGVKD. In nucleotides, the CDR3 is TGTGCCATCAGGGCAGGGGGCGACGGGACGGGCTCACCCCTCCACTTT. This translates into CAIRAGGDGTGSPLHF.

Many counts were recorded for this clonotype. This chain joins TRBV12-3 or TRBV12-4 and TRBJ1-1; unclear D gene. The ends were cut back, 3 bases at V and 1 base at J, with 6 bases in the middle. The CDR3 spans 13 residues. CDR3 DNA: TGTGCCAGCAGTTTTGTGGGGAACACTGAAGCTTTCTTT. Encoded protein: CASSFVGNTEAFF.

V gene TRBV28 combines with J gene TRBJ1-1; no clear D gene. Germline V lookup: CDR1 MDHEN, CDR2 SYDVKM. Trimming removed 6 bases from V and 0 bases from J, with 14 bases in between. This CDR3 comprises 15 residues. The CDR3 DNA is TGTGCCAGCAGGGTCCCATCCCCAATGAACACTGAAGCTTTCTTT. This encodes CASRVPSPMNTEAFF. The complete variable domain, with remaining parts taken from reference TRBV28 and TRBJ1-1, reads DVKVTQSSRYLVKRTGEKVFLECVQDMDHENMFWYRQDPGLGLRLIYFSYDVKMKEKGDIPEGYSVSREKKERFSLILESASTNQTSMYLCASRVPSPMNTEAFFGQGTRLTVV.

The V and J genes are TRBV4-2 and TRBJ2-7; D possibly corresponds to TRBD2 (5 bases). Trimming removed 1 base from V and 2 bases from J, with 15 bases in between. The CDR3 loop spans 16 amino acids. The germline V gene has CDR1 LGHNA and CDR2 YNFKEQ. The DNA for the CDR3 is TGTGCCAGCAGCCAAGTAACCGGGATCGTAGCCTACGAGCAGTACTTC. Encoded protein: CASSQVTGIVAYEQYF.

V is TRBV5-1 and J is TRBJ2-7, with D hard to call. Per the germline V gene, CDR1 is SGHRS and CDR2 is YFSETQ. The CDR3 consists of 15 residues. Between the trimmed V and J ends, which lost 0 bases and 0 bases, there was a span of 10 bases. The DNA of the CDR3 is TGCGCCAGCAGCTTGGATGGAAAACTCTCCTACGAGCAGTACTTC. This codes for CASSLDGKLSYEQYF.

This clonotype was observed at least ten times. The V call is TRBV29-1, the J call TRBJ2-2; 8 bases line up with TRBD2. CDR1 SQVTM and CDR2 ANQGSEA come from the germline V gene. The CDR3 sequence is 14 residues long. Trimming removed 2 bases from V and 1 base from J; junction bases left unmatched: 0. The CDR3 nucleotides read TGCAGCGTTGAAAGCGGGAGGAACACCGGGGAGCTGTTTTTT. Translating gives CSVESGRNTGELFF.

V usage is TRBV9 and J usage is TRBJ2-5, with D possibly being TRBD2 (6 bases). The CDR3 consists of 15 residues. Germline V CDR1 and CDR2: SGDLS, YYNGEE. V lost 2 bases, J lost 0 bases, and 11 bases lay in between. CDR3 coding DNA: TGTGCCAGCAGCGTCGGGGCGGGGCACCAAGAGACCCAGTACTTC. This sequence encodes CASSVGAGHQETQYF.

This chain uses TRBV20-1 with TRBJ2-3; 8 bases agree with TRBD2. CDR1 DFQATT and CDR2 SNEGSKA come from the germline V gene (reference sequence). The CDR3 runs to 13 residues. V lost 4 bases and J lost 3; bases outside the gene matches: 3. As DNA, the CDR3 is TGCAGTGCTACCGGGGGGGCGACAGATACGCAGTATTTT. The encoded protein is CSATGGATDTQYF.